The 8 T cell receptor beta chains in this list originate from one sample, sequenced in a study of blood T cell repertoires in COVID-19 (dated by TCRdb to about 2020). The method was the immunoSEQ multiplex PCR assay. The clones in this table, taken by TCRdb from immuneACCESS, are in-frame only. Not every clone is retained; where verified, under half of the shortfall comes from an unresolved V gene, and the cause of the rest is unknown. In all, the sample holds some 70,000 clones, and roughly three quarters of those were seen once. About 10% of the sample belongs to the ten largest clones. Material: peripheral blood. These receptors were taken from a woman aged 45-65 years with acute or convalescent COVID-19.

This chain joins TRBV2 and TRBJ2-5, with D unresolved. Germline assignment: CDR1 SNHLY and CDR2 FYNNEI. Trimming removed 0 bases from V and 2 bases from J, with 7 bases in between. The CDR3 loop spans 14 amino acids. The CDR3 DNA reads as TGTGCCAGCAGTGAAGCTGCCAGACAAGAGACCCAGTACTTC. Translating it yields CASSEAARQETQYF.

This chain links TRBV29-1 with TRBJ2-7, with D possibly TRBD1 on 6 matching bases. Germline V CDR1 and CDR2: SQVTM, ANQGSEA. V was shortened by 6 bases and J by 5 bases, with 17 bases between the two germline ends. The CDR3 contains 13 residues. CDR3 amino acids: CSVHAPTGNEQYF. The CDR3 nucleotides are TGCAGCGTCCACGCCCCCACAGGGAACGAGCAGTACTTC.

This chain links TRBV10-3 with TRBJ2-1, with D tentatively TRBD2 (6 bases). The CDR3 spans 15 residues. Trimming shortened V by 7 bases and J by 6 bases, and 19 bases separated the two germline ends. Germline values: CDR1 ENHRY, CDR2 SYGVKD. This chain's CDR3 is CAITRGAGGANEQFF. The CDR3 nucleotides are TGTGCCATCACTCGCGGGGCAGGTGGGGCCAATGAGCAGTTCTTC.

This clone was counted between two and nine times. The V and J genes are TRBV3-1 (or the pseudogene TRBV3-2) and TRBJ1-2; D perhaps matches TRBD1 (5 bases). In germline, CDR1 is LGHDT, CDR2 YNNKEL (reference sequence). The CDR3 is made up of 15 amino acids. V dropped 0 bases and J dropped 4 bases, with 12 bases sitting between them. CDR3 bases: TGTGCCAGCAGCCAAGAGAGCGGGGGAAGCTATGGCTACACCTTC. Translation gives CASSQESGGSYGYTF.

The gene calls are TRBV3-1 (or the pseudogene TRBV3-2) and TRBJ2-1; possibly TRBD2 for D (5 bases). The CDR3 runs to 14 residues. V dropped 4 bases and J dropped 7 bases, with 14 bases sitting between them. From germline, CDR1 is LGHDT and CDR2 YNNKEL (reference sequence). The CDR3 DNA reads TGTGCCAGCAGCCTTACTAGGACTGGGAATGAGCAGTTCTTC. The encoded protein is CASSLTRTGNEQFF.

J is TRBJ2-2 and V is TRBV19, with D perhaps TRBD1 (5 bases). Trimming stripped 1 base from V and 6 bases from J, with 6 bases between. Germline CDR1 LNHDA, CDR2 SQIVND (reference sequence). This CDR3 spans 13 amino acids. The chain's CDR3 is CASSIVGAGELFF. The CDR3 bases are TGTGCCAGTAGTATAGTAGGGGCCGGGGAGCTGTTTTTT.

The chain employs TRBV5-1 and TRBJ2-7, with 8 bases that match TRBD1. CDR3 length: 14 amino acids. Unmatched junction bases numbered 8, after V lost 6 bases and J lost 3 bases. The germline V gene encodes CDR1 SGHRS and CDR2 YFSETQ. CDR3 sequence reads: CASNPSGQGYEQYF. The CDR3 DNA is TGCGCCAGCAACCCCTCCGGACAGGGCTACGAGCAGTACTTC.

The chain is built from TRBV2 and TRBJ1-2; D remains ambiguous. Germline values: CDR1 SNHLY, CDR2 FYNNEI. This CDR3 contains 15 residues. Trimming pared 2 bases from V and 2 bases from J, leaving 12 bases between. The CDR3 bases are TGTGCCAGCAGTGAACTCCCGAGGAGCAACTATGGCTACACCTTC. It translates to CASSELPRSNYGYTF.